This T cell receptor beta chain was recorded in a study of PD-L1 blockade in urothelial cancer. Samples spanned pretreatment and treatment, with 1 to 8 time points per patient. Using immunoSEQ multiplex PCR, the repertoire was profiled, and TCRdb retains in-frame clones only, with some absent. The table has under 40,000 clones, about 79% seen once. This clonotype originated in a man between 60 and 75 years old with urothelial cancer. Sequenced here: PBMCs, sampled around atezolizumab (anti-PD-L1) treatment.

The CDR3 here is CASSLDSADGNEQFF. CDR3 coding DNA: TGTGCCAGCAGCTTAGACAGCGCCGACGGCAATGAGCAGTTCTTC. V and J are TRBV11-3 and TRBJ2-1; D remains ambiguous. Germline loops: CDR1 SGHNT, CDR2 YENEEA. The CDR3 consists of 15 residues. V was shortened by 0 bases and J by 6 bases, with 12 bases between the two germline ends.